This T cell receptor (beta chain) was sequenced for a study of cytomegalovirus exposure and HLA in healthy donors. V lost 0 bases to trimming and J lost 1 base, with 12 bases between them. Germline lookup yields CDR1 SNHLY and CDR2 FYNNEI. This CDR3 region has 16 residues. Study outcomes and limitations: Later analysis showed most CMV-associated TCR beta chains appearing HLA-restricted. In a later analysis, common viral pathogens appeared linked to several of the most significant clusters. In a later analysis, an Asian-associated ancestry cluster reportedly showed fewer N-insertions than the approximately 700-donor mean.

PCR involved 60 Vbeta and 13 Jbeta primers. The data were produced by immunoSEQ multiplex PCR, yet TCRdb's version contains in-frame clones alone and is incomplete. The specimen's table records fewer than 85,000 clones. Worth noting for this clone: Its antigen is undetermined.

Donors showed nominal health when sampled, although they likely had unrecorded immune exposures. The chain employs TRBV2 and TRBJ1-2; D gene unclear. The specimen sequenced was PBMCs. This TCR came from a man between 50 and 59 years old in good health and CMV-seropositive. Here the CDR3 reads CASSEAKRAGNYGYTF. The CDR3 DNA reads as TGTGCCAGCAGTGAAGCGAAGAGGGCGGGTAACTATGGCTACACCTTC.